The source of this TCR beta chain is a study of cytomegalovirus exposure and HLA in healthy donors. Study results and limitations: Rarity held for most TCR sequences, but there were some public TCRs that occurred in many donors.

Sequencing was performed with immunoSEQ multiplex PCR; in TCRdb, only in-frame clones are kept and a portion is missing. The sample lists a few hundred thousand clones; about nine tenths were seen once. With V trimmed by 1 base and J by 6 bases, 9 bases remained unmatched. The CDR3 length is 16 residues. CDR1 and CDR2 (germline): MNHEY, SMNVEV (reference sequence). Comment on this clone: As yet, its antigen is unknown.

This clonotype originated in a woman aged 18-29 years in good health and CMV-seronegative. V and J are TRBV27 and TRBJ1-2; the match to TRBD1 covers 9 bases. Specimen: PBMCs. DNA for the CDR3: TGTGCCAGCAGTTTATACCGGACAGGGGAGGGTGATGGCTACACCTTC. As protein: CASSLYRTGEGDGYTF.